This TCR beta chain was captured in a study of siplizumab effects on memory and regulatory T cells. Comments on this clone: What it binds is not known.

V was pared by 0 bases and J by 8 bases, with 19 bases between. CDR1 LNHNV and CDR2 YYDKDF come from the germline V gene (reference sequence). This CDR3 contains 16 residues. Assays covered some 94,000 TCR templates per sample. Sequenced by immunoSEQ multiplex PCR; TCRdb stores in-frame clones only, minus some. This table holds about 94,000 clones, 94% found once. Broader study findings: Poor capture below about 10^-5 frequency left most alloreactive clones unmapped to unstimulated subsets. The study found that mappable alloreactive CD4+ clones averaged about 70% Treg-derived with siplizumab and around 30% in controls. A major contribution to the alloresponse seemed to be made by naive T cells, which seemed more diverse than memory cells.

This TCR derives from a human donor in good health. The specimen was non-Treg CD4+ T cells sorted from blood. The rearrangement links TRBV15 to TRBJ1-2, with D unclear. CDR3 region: CATSRDPRATVFGYTF. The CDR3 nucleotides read TGTGCCACCAGCAGAGACCCACGGGCTACGGTATTCGGCTACACCTTC.